The present TCR beta chain was sequenced within a study of PD-L1 blockade in urothelial cancer. Turning to the study itself: Blood yielded a median of approximately 130,000 T cells per sample.

Here immunoSEQ multiplex PCR was the method, and the copy in TCRdb shows in-frame clones only, minus some. The table has around 41,000 clones, around 89% seen once; the top ten hold 11% to 15%. This receptor was identified in a woman in her sixties with urothelial cancer. This specimen was PBMCs, taken around atezolizumab (anti-PD-L1) treatment.

The CDR3: CASSLAGGRIAGELFF. DNA of the CDR3: TGTGCCAGCAGCTTAGCGGGGGGGAGAATCGCCGGGGAGCTGTTTTTT. The chain joins TRBV7-6 to TRBJ2-2; the match to TRBD2 covers 7 bases. V gave up 0 bases and J gave up 6 bases; unmatched junction bases: 7. CDR3 length: 16 amino acids. Germline values: CDR1 SGHVS, CDR2 FNYEAQ.